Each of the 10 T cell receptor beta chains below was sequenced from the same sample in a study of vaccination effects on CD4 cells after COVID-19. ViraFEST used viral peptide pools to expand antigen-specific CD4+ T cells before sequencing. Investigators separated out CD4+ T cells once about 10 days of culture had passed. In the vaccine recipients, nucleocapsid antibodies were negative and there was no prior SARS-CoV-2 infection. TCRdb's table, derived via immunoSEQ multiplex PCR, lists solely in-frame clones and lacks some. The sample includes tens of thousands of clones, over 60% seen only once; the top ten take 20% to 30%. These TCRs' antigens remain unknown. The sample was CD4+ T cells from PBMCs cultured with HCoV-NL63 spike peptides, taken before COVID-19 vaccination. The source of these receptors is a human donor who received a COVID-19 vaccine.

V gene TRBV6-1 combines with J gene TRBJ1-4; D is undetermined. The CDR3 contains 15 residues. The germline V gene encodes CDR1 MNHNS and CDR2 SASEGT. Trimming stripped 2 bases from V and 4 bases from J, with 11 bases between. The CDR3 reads CASSENQASNEKLFF. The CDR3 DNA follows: TGTGCCAGCAGTGAAAATCAGGCCAGTAATGAAAAACTGTTTTTT.

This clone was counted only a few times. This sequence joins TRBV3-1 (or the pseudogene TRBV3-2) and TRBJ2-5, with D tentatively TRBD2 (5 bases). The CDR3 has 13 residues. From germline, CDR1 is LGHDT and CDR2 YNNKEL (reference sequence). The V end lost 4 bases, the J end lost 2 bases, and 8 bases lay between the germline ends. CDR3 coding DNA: TGTGCCAGCAGCCTTCGGGGACAAGAGACCCAGTACTTC. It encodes CASSLRGQETQYF.

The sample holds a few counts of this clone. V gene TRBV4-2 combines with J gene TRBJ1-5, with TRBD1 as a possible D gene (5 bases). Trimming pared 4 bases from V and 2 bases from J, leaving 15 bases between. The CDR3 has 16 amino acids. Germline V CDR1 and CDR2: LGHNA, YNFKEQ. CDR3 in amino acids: CASSPEGVSRNQPQHF. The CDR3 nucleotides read TGTGCCAGCAGCCCGGAAGGGGTTTCACGCAATCAGCCCCAGCATTTT.

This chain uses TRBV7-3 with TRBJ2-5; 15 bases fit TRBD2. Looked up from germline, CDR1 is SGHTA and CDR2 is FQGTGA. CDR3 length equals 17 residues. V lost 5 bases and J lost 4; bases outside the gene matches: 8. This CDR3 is CASSPRTSGGAGETQYF. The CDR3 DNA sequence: TGTGCCAGCAGCCCAAGGACTAGCGGGGGGGCGGGAGAGACCCAGTACTTC.

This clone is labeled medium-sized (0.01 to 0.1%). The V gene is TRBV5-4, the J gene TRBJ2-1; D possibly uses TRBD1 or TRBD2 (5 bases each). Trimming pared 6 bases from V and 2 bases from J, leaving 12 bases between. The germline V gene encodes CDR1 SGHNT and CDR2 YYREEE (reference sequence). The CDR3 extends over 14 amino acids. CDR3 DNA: TGTGCCAGCACCTCCCCGGGACCCTACAATGAGCAGTTCTTC. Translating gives CASTSPGPYNEQFF.

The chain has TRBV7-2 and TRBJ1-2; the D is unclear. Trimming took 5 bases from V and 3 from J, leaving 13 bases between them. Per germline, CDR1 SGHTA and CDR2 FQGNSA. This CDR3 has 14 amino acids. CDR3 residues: CASSPRRADYGYTF. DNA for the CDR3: TGTGCCAGCAGCCCCCGAAGGGCCGACTATGGCTACACCTTC.

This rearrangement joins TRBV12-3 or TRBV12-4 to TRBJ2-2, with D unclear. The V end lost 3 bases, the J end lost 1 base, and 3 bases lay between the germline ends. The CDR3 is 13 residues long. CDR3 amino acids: CASSFGNTGELFF. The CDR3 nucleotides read TGTGCCAGCAGTTTCGGGAACACCGGGGAGCTGTTTTTT.

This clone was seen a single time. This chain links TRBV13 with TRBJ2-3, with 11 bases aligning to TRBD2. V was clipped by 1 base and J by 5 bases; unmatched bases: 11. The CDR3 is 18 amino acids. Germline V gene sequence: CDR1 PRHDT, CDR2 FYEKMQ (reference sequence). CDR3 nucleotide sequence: TGTGCCAGCAGCTTAGTATTGAGTAGCGGGGGGGCCGTAGATACGCAGTATTTT. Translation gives CASSLVLSSGGAVDTQYF.

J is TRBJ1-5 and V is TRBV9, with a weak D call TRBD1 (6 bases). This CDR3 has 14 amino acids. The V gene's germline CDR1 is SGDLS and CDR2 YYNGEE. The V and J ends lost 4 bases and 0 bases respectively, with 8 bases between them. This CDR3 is CASSQGNSNQPQHF. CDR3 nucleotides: TGTGCCAGCAGCCAGGGGAATAGCAATCAGCCCCAGCATTTT. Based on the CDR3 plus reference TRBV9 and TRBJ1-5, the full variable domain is DSGVTQTPKHLITATGQRVTLRCSPRSGDLSVYWYQQSLDQGLQFLIQYYNGEERAKGNILERFSAQQFPDLHSELNLSSLELGDSALYFCASSQGNSNQPQHFGDGTRLSIL.

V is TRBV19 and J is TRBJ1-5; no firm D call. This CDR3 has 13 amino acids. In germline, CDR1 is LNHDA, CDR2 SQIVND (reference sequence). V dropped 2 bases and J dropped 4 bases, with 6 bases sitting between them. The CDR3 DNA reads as TGTGCCAGTAGTATATTACAGAATCAGCCCCAGCATTTT. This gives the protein CASSILQNQPQHF.